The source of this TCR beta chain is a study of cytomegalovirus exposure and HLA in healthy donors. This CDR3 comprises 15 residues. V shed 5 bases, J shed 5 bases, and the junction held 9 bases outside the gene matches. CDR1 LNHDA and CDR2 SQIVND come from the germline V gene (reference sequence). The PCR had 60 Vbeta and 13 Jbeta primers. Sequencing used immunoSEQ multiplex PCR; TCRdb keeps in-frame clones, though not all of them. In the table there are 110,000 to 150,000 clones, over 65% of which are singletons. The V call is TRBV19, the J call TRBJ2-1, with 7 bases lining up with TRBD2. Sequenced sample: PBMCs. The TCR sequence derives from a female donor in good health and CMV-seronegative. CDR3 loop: CASSPPGLLNNEQFF. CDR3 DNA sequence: TGTGCCAGTAGTCCGCCGGGACTACTGAACAATGAGCAGTTCTTC.